The clone carrying this TCR beta chain was counted ten times or more. Its antigen is not known. The sample belongs to a study of early T cells in non-severe SARS-CoV-2 infection. Study outcomes and limitations: VDJdb matching skewed toward anti-spike CD8 responses, missing private and CD4 specificities.

TCRdb processed the 5' RACE reads anew with MiXCR; each CDR3 protein has one entry. Of under 85,000 distinct CDR3 sequences listed, 10% to 12% are singletons. This clonotype originated in an adult who was a healthcare worker with PCR-confirmed SARS-CoV-2 infection or an uninfected control (not recorded which). Sequenced material: whole blood, taken at baseline.

The CDR3 loop reads CASSLGLVGEKLFF. The CDR3 region has the DNA TGTGCCAGCAGTCTCGGACTTGTTGGTGAAAAACTGTTTTTT. The rearrangement uses TRBV12-3 or TRBV12-4 and TRBJ1-4; D not certain. The CDR3 has 14 amino acids. V was pared by 5 bases and J by 7 bases, with 14 bases between.